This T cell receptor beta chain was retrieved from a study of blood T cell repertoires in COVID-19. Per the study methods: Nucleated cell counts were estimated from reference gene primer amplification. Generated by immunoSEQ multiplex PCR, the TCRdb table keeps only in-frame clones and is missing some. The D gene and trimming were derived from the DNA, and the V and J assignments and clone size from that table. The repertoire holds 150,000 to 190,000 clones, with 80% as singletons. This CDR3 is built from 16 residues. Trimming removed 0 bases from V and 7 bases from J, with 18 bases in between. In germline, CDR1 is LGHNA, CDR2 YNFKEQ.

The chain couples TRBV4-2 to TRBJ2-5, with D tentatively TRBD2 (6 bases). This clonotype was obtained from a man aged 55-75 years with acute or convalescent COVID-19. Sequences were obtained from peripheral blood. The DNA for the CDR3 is TGTGCCAGCAGCCAAGAGGGTCGCGCTCCCGGGGGGACCCAGTACTTC. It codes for CASSQEGRAPGGTQYF.